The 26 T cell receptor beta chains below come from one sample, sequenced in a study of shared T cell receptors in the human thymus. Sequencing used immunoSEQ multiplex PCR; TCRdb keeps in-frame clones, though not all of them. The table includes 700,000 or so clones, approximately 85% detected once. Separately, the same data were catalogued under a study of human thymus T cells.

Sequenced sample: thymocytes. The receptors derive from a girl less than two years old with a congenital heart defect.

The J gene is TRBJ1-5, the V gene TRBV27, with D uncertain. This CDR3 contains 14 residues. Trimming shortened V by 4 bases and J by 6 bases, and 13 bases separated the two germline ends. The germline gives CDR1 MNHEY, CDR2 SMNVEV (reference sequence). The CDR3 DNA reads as TGTGCCAGCAGTTGGTCCAGGATGGGTCAGCCCCAGCATTTT. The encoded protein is CASSWSRMGQPQHF.

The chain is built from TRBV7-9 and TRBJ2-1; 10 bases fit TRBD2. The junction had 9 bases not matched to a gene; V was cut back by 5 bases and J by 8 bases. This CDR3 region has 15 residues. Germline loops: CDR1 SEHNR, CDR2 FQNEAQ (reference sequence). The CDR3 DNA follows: TGTGCCAGCAGCGGAGCGGGGGGGGCGGCCCATGAGCAGTTCTTC. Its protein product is CASSGAGGAAHEQFF.

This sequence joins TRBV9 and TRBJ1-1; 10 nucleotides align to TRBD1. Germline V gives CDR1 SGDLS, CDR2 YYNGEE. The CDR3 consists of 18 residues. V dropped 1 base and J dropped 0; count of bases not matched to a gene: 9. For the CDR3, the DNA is TGTGCCAGCAGCGTATCGGGACAGGGGCCACTTATGAACACTGAAGCTTTCTTT. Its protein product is CASSVSGQGPLMNTEAFF.

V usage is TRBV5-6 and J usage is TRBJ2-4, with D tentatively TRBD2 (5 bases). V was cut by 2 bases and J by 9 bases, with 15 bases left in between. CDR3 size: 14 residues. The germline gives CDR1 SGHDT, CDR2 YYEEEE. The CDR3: CASSFRTHSGIQYF. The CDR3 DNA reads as TGTGCCAGCAGCTTTCGGACCCACAGCGGCATTCAGTACTTC.

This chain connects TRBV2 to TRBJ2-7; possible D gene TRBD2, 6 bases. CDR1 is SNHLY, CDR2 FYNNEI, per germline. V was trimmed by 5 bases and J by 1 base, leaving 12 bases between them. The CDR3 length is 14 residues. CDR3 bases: TGTGCCAGCAGTTTAGCGGCCTCTTCCTACGAGCAGTACTTC. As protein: CASSLAASSYEQYF.

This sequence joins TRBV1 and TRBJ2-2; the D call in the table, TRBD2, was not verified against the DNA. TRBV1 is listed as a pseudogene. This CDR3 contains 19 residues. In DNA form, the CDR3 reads TGCACCAGCAGCCAAGAAATGACTAGCGGGGGCTTAAACACCGGGGAGCTGTTTTTT. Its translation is CTSSQEMTSGGLNTGELFF.

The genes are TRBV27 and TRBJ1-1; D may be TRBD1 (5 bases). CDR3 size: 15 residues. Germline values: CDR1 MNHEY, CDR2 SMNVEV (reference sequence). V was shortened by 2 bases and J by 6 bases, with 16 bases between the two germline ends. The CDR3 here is CASSLMRTPGAEAFF. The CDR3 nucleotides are TGTGCCAGCAGTTTAATGAGGACACCCGGCGCTGAAGCTTTCTTT.

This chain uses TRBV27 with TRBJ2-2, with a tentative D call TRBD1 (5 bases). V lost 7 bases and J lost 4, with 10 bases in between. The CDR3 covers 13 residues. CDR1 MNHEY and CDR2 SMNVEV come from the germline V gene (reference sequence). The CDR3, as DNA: TGTGCCAGCAAGGGGAAGGGCACCGGGGAGCTGTTTTTT. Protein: CASKGKGTGELFF.

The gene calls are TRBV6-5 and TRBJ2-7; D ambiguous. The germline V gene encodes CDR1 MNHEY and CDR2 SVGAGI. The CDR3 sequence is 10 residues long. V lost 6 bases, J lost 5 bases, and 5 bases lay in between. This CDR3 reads CASSLHEQYF. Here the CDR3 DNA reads TGTGCCAGCAGCCTCCACGAGCAGTACTTC.

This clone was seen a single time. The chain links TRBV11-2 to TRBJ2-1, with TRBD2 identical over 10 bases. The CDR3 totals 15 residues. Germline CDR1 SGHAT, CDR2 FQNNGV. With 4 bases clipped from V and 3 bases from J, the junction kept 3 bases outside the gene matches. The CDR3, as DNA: TGTGCCAGCAGCTCAAGCGGGGGGGGCTACAATGAGCAGTTCTTC. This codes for CASSSSGGGYNEQFF.

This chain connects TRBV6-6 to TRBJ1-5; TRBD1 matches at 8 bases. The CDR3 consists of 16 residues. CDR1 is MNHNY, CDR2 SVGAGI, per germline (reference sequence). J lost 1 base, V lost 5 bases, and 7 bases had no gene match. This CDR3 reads CASSLETGVSNQPQHF. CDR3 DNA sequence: TGTGCCAGCAGTCTCGAGACAGGGGTAAGCAATCAGCCCCAGCATTTT.

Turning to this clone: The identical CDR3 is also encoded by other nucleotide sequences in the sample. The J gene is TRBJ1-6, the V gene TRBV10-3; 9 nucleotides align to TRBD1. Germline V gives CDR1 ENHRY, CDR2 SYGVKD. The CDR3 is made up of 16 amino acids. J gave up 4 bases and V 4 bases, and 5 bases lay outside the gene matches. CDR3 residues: CAISGPTGGYNSPLHF. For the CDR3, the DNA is TGTGCCATCAGTGGACCGACAGGGGGTTATAATTCACCCCTCCACTTT.

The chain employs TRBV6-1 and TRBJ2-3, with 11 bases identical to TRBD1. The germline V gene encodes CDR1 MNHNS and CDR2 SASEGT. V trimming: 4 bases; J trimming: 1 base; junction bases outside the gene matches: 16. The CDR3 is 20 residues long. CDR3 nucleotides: TGTGCCAGCAGTGCCAGCTTCCGGGACAGGGGGGATTCTCGCACAGATACGCAGTATTTT. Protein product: CASSASFRDRGDSRTDTQYF.

The CDR3 spells CASSLETRGTEAFF. The CDR3, as DNA: TGTGCCAGCAGCTTGGAAACAAGAGGGACTGAAGCTTTCTTT. The chain has TRBV11-2 and TRBJ1-1; D not certain. This CDR3 comprises 14 residues. Trimming stripped 3 bases from V and 5 bases from J, with 13 bases between. The V gene's germline CDR1 is SGHAT and CDR2 FQNNGV.

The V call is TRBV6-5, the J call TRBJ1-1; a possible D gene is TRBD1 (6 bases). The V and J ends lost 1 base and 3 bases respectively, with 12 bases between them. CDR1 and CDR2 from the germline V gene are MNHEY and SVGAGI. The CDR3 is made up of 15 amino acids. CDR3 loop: CASSYWRGGDTEAFF. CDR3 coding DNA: TGTGCCAGCAGTTACTGGCGGGGGGGCGACACTGAAGCTTTCTTT.

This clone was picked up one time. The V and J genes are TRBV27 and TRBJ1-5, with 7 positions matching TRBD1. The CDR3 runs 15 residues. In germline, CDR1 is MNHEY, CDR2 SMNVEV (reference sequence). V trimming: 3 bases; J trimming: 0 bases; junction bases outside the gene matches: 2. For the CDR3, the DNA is TGTGCCAGCAGTTTCGGGACAGCTAGCAATCAGCCCCAGCATTTT. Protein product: CASSFGTASNQPQHF.

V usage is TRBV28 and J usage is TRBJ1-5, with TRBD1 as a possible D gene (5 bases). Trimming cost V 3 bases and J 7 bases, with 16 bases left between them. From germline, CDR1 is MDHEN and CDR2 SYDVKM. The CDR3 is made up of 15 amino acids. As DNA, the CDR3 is TGTGCCAGCAGTTTCCCGGGAGGAACAGGACAGCCCCAGCATTTT. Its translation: CASSFPGGTGQPQHF.

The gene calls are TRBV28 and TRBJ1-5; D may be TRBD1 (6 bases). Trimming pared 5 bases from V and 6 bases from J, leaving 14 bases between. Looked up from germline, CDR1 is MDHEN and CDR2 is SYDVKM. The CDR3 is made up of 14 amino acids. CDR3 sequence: CASSQGRSAQPQHF. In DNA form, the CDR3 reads TGTGCCAGCAGTCAGGGGCGGTCCGCTCAGCCCCAGCATTTT.

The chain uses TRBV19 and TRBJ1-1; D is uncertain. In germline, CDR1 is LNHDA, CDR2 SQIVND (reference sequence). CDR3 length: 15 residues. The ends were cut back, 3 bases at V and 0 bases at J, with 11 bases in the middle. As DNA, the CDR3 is TGTGCCAGTAGTATTTACAGCCTCATGAACACTGAAGCTTTCTTT. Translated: CASSIYSLMNTEAFF.

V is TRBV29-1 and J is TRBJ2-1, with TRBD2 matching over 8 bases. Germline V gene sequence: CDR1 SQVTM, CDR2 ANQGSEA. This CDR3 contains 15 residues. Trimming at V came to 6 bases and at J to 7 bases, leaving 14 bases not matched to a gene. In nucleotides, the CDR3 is TGCAGCGTCGCACACCCGGGGGGGCCAAAGAATGAGCAGTTCTTC. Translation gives CSVAHPGGPKNEQFF.

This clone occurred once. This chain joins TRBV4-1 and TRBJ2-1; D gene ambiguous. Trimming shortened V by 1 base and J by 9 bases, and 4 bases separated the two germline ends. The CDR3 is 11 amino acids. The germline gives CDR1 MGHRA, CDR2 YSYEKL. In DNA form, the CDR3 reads TGCGCCAGCAGCCAAGTGAGTGAGCAGTTCTTC. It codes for CASSQVSEQFF.

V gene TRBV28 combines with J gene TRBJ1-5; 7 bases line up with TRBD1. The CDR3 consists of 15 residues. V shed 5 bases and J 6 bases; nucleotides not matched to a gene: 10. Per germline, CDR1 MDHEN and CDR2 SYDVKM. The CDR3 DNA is TGTGCCAGCAGTCGTAGTTCGGACAGGACTCAGCCCCAGCATTTT. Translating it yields CASSRSSDRTQPQHF.

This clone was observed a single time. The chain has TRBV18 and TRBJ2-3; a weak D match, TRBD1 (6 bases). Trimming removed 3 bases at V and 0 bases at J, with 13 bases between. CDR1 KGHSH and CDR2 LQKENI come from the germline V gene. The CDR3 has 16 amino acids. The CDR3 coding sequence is TGTGCCAGCTCACCTACCGGGACATCCAGCACAGATACGCAGTATTTT. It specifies CASSPTGTSSTDTQYF.

This chain's CDR3 is CASMEIMTGELFF. DNA for the CDR3: TGCGCCAGCATGGAGATTATGACCGGGGAGCTGTTTTTT. This chain joins TRBV10-2 and TRBJ2-2, with D uncertain. The V gene's germline CDR1 is WSHSY and CDR2 SAAADI. V shed 7 bases and J shed 5 bases, with 11 bases lying between them. The CDR3 extends over 13 amino acids.

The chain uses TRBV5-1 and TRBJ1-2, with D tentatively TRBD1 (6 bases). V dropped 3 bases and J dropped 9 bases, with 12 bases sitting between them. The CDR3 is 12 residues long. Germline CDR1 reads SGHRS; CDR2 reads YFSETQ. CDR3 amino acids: CASSWTDYSYTF. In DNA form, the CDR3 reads TGCGCCAGCAGCTGGACAGATTACAGCTACACCTTC.

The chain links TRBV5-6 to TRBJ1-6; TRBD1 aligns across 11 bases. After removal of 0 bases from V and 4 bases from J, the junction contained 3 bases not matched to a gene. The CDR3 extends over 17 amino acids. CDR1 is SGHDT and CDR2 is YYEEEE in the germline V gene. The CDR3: CASSLGDRGTYNSPLHF. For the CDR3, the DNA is TGTGCCAGCAGCTTGGGGGACAGGGGGACTTATAATTCACCCCTCCACTTT.